These 8 T cell receptor beta chains originate from one sample sequenced in a study of T cells in Graves' hyperthyroidism and ophthalmopathy. TCR beta CDR3 sequences were amplified from RNA transcripts. HTBI primers were the set used in a first-round RT-PCR of the TCR CDR3. One entry per CDR3 protein results from TCRdb running MiXCR on the multiplex PCR reads. The sample includes about 380,000 distinct CDR3 sequences, 13% of them seen just once. Sequenced: blood. These receptors all come from a man younger than 40 with Graves' hyperthyroidism that later progressed to Graves' ophthalmopathy.

The V gene is TRBV5-4, the J gene TRBJ2-2; perhaps TRBD1 as D (5 bases). Germline V CDR1 and CDR2: SGHNT, YYREEE (reference sequence). The length of the CDR3 is 15 residues. The ends were cut back, 7 bases at V and 1 base at J, with 14 bases in the middle. For the CDR3, the DNA is TGTGCCAGCGCCCTCGCAGGGCGGAACACCGGGGAGCTGTTTTTT. Its protein is CASALAGRNTGELFF.

Comments on this clonotype: No conserved phenylalanine or tryptophan ends this CDR3, so it is likely a read error. This sequence joins TRBV2 and TRBJ1-5, with 9 bases identical to TRBD1. The CDR3 is made up of 15 amino acids. Trimming took 4 bases from V and 5 from J; bases not matched to a gene: 6. Germline CDR1 and CDR2: SNHLY and FYNNEI. In nucleotides, the CDR3 is TGTGCCAGCAGTGGACCGGGACAGGGCTATCAGCCCCAGCATTCT. Protein: CASSGPGQGYQPQHS.

A note on this clonotype: A much larger clone lies a single base off, so this may be a read error. This likely comes from a read error, as the CDR3 has no conserved phenylalanine or tryptophan at its end. V gene TRBV7-9 combines with J gene TRBJ2-3; possible D gene TRBD2, 5 bases. Trimming left V 5 bases short and J 0 bases short, with 9 bases between. The CDR3 is 14 residues long. Germline CDR1 SEHNR, CDR2 FQNEAQ (reference sequence). The CDR3 spells CASSLDFSTDTQYL. The CDR3 DNA reads as TGTGCCAGCAGCCTGGACTTCAGCACAGATACGCAGTATCTT.

This clonotype turned up a few times. This chain uses TRBV20-1 with TRBJ2-3, with D possibly being TRBD1 (5 bases). There are 14 residues in the CDR3. Per the germline V gene, CDR1 is DFQATT and CDR2 is SNEGSKA (reference sequence). V gave up 3 bases and J gave up 4 bases, with 14 bases separating them. CDR3: CSASSGIVPDTQYF. In DNA form, the CDR3 reads TGCAGTGCTAGTTCAGGGATTGTCCCAGATACGCAGTATTTT.

This clonotype was seen at least ten times. This chain links TRBV20-1 with TRBJ2-7; the match to TRBD1 covers 8 bases. The junction had 9 bases not matched to a gene; V was cut back by 5 bases and J by 12 bases. Germline lookup yields CDR1 DFQATT and CDR2 SNEGSKA (reference sequence). This CDR3 has 11 amino acids. The CDR3 is CSASQGATPYF. The CDR3 DNA reads TGCAGTGCTTCGCAGGGGGCCACGCCGTACTTC.

This clonotype was seen ten or more times. This chain links TRBV7-2 with TRBJ2-7; D gene ambiguous. Germline CDR1 SGHTA, CDR2 FQGNSA. V lost 4 bases, J lost 1 base, and 14 bases lay in between. This CDR3 has 15 residues. The CDR3 region is CASSSQSHGSYEQYF. CDR3 bases: TGTGCCAGCAGCTCCCAGAGCCATGGATCCTACGAGCAGTACTTC.

This clonotype was seen at least ten times. J is TRBJ1-5 and V is TRBV30; 7 bases line up with TRBD1. CDR1 is GTSNPN, CDR2 SVGIG, per germline (reference sequence). J lost 6 bases, V lost 2 bases, and 7 bases had no gene match. This CDR3 contains 14 residues. CDR3 sequence reads: CAWSPTGIGQPQHF. The CDR3 coding sequence is TGTGCCTGGAGTCCGACAGGGATAGGTCAGCCCCAGCATTTT.

This clonotype was detected many times. The rearrangement links TRBV2 to TRBJ1-5; D perhaps matches TRBD1 (6 bases). The CDR3 consists of 15 residues. Looked up from germline, CDR1 is SNHLY and CDR2 is FYNNEI. Trimming stripped 7 bases from V and 0 bases from J, with 13 bases between. CDR3 DNA sequence: TGTGCCAGCACGGGTCAGGGGTATAGCAATCAGCCCCAGCATTTT. It specifies CASTGQGYSNQPQHF.